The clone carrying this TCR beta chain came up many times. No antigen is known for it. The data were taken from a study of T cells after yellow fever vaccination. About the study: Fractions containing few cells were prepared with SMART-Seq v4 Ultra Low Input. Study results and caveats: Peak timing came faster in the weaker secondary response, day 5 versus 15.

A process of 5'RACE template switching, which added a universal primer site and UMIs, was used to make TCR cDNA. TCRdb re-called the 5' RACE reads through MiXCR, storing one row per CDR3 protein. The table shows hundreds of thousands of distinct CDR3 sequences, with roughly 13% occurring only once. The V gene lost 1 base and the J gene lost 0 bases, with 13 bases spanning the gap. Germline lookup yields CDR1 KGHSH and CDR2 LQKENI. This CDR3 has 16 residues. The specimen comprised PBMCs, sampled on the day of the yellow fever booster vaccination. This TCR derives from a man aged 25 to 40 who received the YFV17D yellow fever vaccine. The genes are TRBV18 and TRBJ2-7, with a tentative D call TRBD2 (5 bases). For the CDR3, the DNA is TGTGCCAGCTCACCACAGCGTCTAGGGAGCTCCTACGAGCAGTACTTC. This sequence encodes CASSPQRLGSSYEQYF.